These 30 T cell receptor beta chains share one sample of origin, sequenced in a study of blood T cells in healthy people across ages. PCR was performed a second time for 7 to 11 cycles using a sample-barcoded 5' primer and a J-beta primer mix. A single record per CDR3 protein comes from TCRdb applying MiXCR to the 5' RACE reads. The sample has some 730,000 distinct CDR3 sequences; about 24% are singletons. Sequenced: blood. All receptors derive from a man aged 70 or older in good health.

This clonotype was counted between two and nine times. This chain joins TRBV6-6 and TRBJ1-5; D remains ambiguous. V lost 7 bases to trimming and J lost 1 base, with 14 bases between them. Germline CDR1 MNHNY, CDR2 SVGAGI (reference sequence). The CDR3 has 15 amino acids. The CDR3 sequence is CASKRHGRSNQPQHF. DNA of the CDR3: TGTGCCAGCAAACGACACGGCAGGAGCAATCAGCCCCAGCATTTT.

The rearrangement links TRBV7-2 to TRBJ2-5; D gene uncertain. The V end was cut by 3 bases, the J end by 5 bases, with 13 bases between. Germline V lookup: CDR1 SGHTA, CDR2 FQGNSA. This CDR3 is built from 14 residues. The DNA of the CDR3 is TGTACCAGCAGCTTTTTATCTGTGGGGGAGACCCAGTACTTC. Its protein is CTSSFLSVGETQYF.

The chain links TRBV20-1 to TRBJ1-1, with 7 nucleotides matching TRBD1. The V gene end was trimmed by 5 bases and the J gene end by 5 bases; junction bases not matched to a gene: 2. The germline gives CDR1 DFQATT, CDR2 SNEGSKA (reference sequence). This CDR3 contains 11 residues. The CDR3, as DNA: TGCAGTGCTGCCAGGGGGACTGAAGCTTTCTTT. Translating gives CSAARGTEAFF.

Only one count was recorded for this clonotype. The CDR3 carries no conserved terminal phenylalanine or tryptophan, so it likely arises from a read error. This chain links TRBV29-1 with TRBJ2-5; 9 bases line up with TRBD1. Germline lookup yields CDR1 SQVTM and CDR2 ANQGSEA. The CDR3 has 14 residues. V shed 6 bases and J 4 bases; nucleotides not matched to a gene: 9. The CDR3 reads CSVEQGAIRETQYL. The CDR3 nucleotides are TGCAGCGTGGAACAGGGGGCGATCCGAGAGACCCAGTACCTC.

This clonotype was seen a handful of times. This rearrangement joins TRBV27 to TRBJ2-1; D is possibly TRBD1 or TRBD2 (7 bases each). With 4 bases removed from V and 2 bases from J, the gap between germline ends came to 15 bases. The CDR3 consists of 16 residues. Germline CDR1 is MNHEY and CDR2 is SMNVEV (reference sequence). The CDR3 protein is CASSSPTGRAYNEQFF. CDR3 nucleotide sequence: TGTGCCAGCAGTTCCCCGACAGGGAGGGCCTACAATGAGCAGTTCTTC.

The chain uses TRBV24-1 and TRBJ2-5; D may match TRBD1 or TRBD2 (5 bases each). CDR1 is KGHDR, CDR2 SFDVKD, per germline. The CDR3 is 15 residues long. With 3 bases removed from V and 5 bases from J, the gap between germline ends came to 15 bases. The CDR3 protein is CATSDPPGARETQYF. The DNA for the CDR3 is TGTGCCACCAGTGATCCCCCCGGGGCAAGGGAGACCCAGTACTTC.

This clonotype was counted many times. J is TRBJ2-3 and V is TRBV2; 10 bases fit TRBD1. CDR3 length: 15 residues. CDR1 is SNHLY and CDR2 is FYNNEI in the germline V gene. V shed 6 bases, J shed 7 bases, and the junction held 10 bases outside the gene matches. CDR3 amino acids: CASRRDRGTEYTQYF. CDR3 DNA: TGTGCCAGCAGGCGGGACAGGGGTACCGAGTATACGCAGTATTTT.

This sequence joins TRBV20-1 and TRBJ2-5, with TRBD2 matching 12 bases. Losses at the gene ends were 4 bases for V and 11 bases for J; bases not matched to a gene: 5. CDR1 is DFQATT and CDR2 is SNEGSKA in the germline V gene (reference sequence). There are 12 residues in the CDR3. The CDR3 sequence: CSAKIGLAGQYF. In DNA form, the CDR3 reads TGCAGTGCTAAAATCGGACTAGCGGGGCAGTACTTC.

The chain combines TRBV12-3 or TRBV12-4 with TRBJ2-5; D unclear. The J call could be wrong; TRBJ2-7 is a better fit for the DNA end. The CDR3 has 15 amino acids. CDR3 in DNA: TGTGCCAGCAGTTTTTCCCCGCAGTCCCACTACGAGCAGTACTTC. Protein sequence: CASSFSPQSHYEQYF.

This clonotype was observed a few times. The chain joins TRBV28 to TRBJ1-2; D is unresolved. The CDR3 runs to 17 residues. The germline gives CDR1 MDHEN, CDR2 SYDVKM. With 6 bases removed from V and 8 bases from J, the gap between germline ends came to 28 bases. CDR3 protein: CASSPLIPGPKGLGYTF. The CDR3 DNA follows: TGTGCCAGCAGCCCTTTAATCCCTGGACCAAAGGGCTTGGGCTACACCTTC.

This chain links TRBV20-1 with TRBJ2-2; 7 bases align to TRBD2. There are 13 residues in the CDR3. Germline trimming cut 6 bases from V and 4 bases from J; bases unmatched to any gene: 5. Germline CDR1 is DFQATT and CDR2 is SNEGSKA (reference sequence). This chain's CDR3 is CSARDYTTGELFF. CDR3 DNA sequence: TGCAGTGCCCGGGACTACACCACCGGGGAGCTGTTTTTT.

This clonotype occurred once. The chain couples TRBV29-1 to TRBJ2-1; TRBD2 matches 11 bases. Germline V CDR1 and CDR2: SQVTM, ANQGSEA. This CDR3 spans 13 amino acids. The junction had 4 bases not matched to a gene; V was cut back by 7 bases and J by 5 bases. For the CDR3, the DNA is TGCAGCGACAGACTAGCGGGGCACAATGAGCAGTTCTTC. Translation gives CSDRLAGHNEQFF.

The chain recombines TRBV7-9 with TRBJ2-7; TRBD1 might be the D (7 bases). The germline CDR1 and CDR2 sequences are SEHNR and FQNEAQ (reference sequence). Trimming left V 10 bases short and J 2 bases short, with 18 bases between. This CDR3 has 14 amino acids. The CDR3 DNA follows: TGTGCCATCGACCGCGGGACAGTTCCCTACGAGCAGTACTTC. This codes for CAIDRGTVPYEQYF.

The rearrangement uses TRBV5-1 and TRBJ1-3; D remains unclear. The CDR3 loop spans 15 amino acids. The germline gives CDR1 SGHRS, CDR2 YFSETQ. Between the trimmed V and J ends, which lost 5 bases and 3 bases, there was a span of 15 bases. The CDR3 sequence: CASRPGPSDGNTIYF. Here the CDR3 DNA reads TGCGCCAGCAGACCTGGGCCCTCGGATGGAAACACCATATATTTT.

V is TRBV27 and J is TRBJ1-2; TRBD1 is a possible D gene (5 bases). The CDR3 contains 13 residues. Germline CDR1 MNHEY, CDR2 SMNVEV (reference sequence). V was clipped by 2 bases and J by 7 bases, with 11 bases between them. CDR3 in amino acids: CASSLGGYGGYTF. CDR3 nucleotide sequence: TGTGCCAGCAGTTTAGGGGGGTACGGTGGCTACACCTTC.

J is TRBJ2-3 and V is TRBV18, with 8 bases aligning to TRBD1. The CDR3 extends over 13 amino acids. In germline, CDR1 is KGHSH, CDR2 LQKENI. The V gene end was trimmed by 8 bases and the J gene end by 3 bases; junction bases not matched to a gene: 4. CDR3: CASHRQGTDTQYF. CDR3 DNA: TGTGCCAGCCACAGACAGGGGACAGATACGCAGTATTTT.

This clonotype showed up just a few times. This rearrangement joins TRBV11-2 to TRBJ2-7; a weak D match, TRBD2 (5 bases). The CDR3 covers 15 residues. Germline CDR1 and CDR2: SGHAT and FQNNGV. The V end lost 1 base, the J end lost 0 bases, and 10 bases lay between the germline ends. CDR3 coding DNA: TGTGCCAGCAGCTTAGCTGGACTCTCCTCCTACGAGCAGTACTTC. This gives the protein CASSLAGLSSYEQYF.

The chain combines TRBV10-3 with TRBJ2-5; 10 nucleotides line up with TRBD2. The length of the CDR3 is 16 residues. Germline trimming cut 0 bases from V and 2 bases from J; bases unmatched to any gene: 3. Germline CDR1 reads ENHRY; CDR2 reads SYGVKD. The CDR3 reads CAISESIAGGQETQYF. The CDR3, as DNA: TGTGCCATCAGTGAGTCGATAGCGGGGGGTCAAGAGACCCAGTACTTC.

The chain carries TRBV7-2 and TRBJ2-7, with 10 bases lining up with TRBD1. V shed 5 bases, J shed 0 bases, and the junction held 7 bases outside the gene matches. CDR1 and CDR2 (germline): SGHTA, FQGNSA. The CDR3 runs 16 residues. Written as DNA, the CDR3 is TGTGCCAGCAGCGCCCAGGGACAGGGGATCTCCTACGAGCAGTACTTC. Translated: CASSAQGQGISYEQYF.

The chain couples TRBV6-2 or TRBV6-3 to TRBJ2-7; D is uncertain. Germline V CDR1 and CDR2: MNHEY, SVGEGT. The CDR3 consists of 16 residues. Trimming removed 2 bases at V and 0 bases at J, with 14 bases between. The CDR3 protein is CASSYGTTPSSYEQYV. In nucleotides, the CDR3 is TGTGCCAGCAGTTACGGAACAACTCCTAGCTCCTACGAGCAGTACGTC.

The chain couples TRBV9 to TRBJ2-5, with TRBD2 identical over 7 bases. The CDR3 runs 16 residues. V trimming: 3 bases; J trimming: 5 bases; junction bases outside the gene matches: 13. The germline gives CDR1 SGDLS, CDR2 YYNGEE. Written as DNA, the CDR3 is TGTGCCAGCAGCGCCCTAGGGGCGGGAGATGGGGAGACCCAGTACTTC. This sequence encodes CASSALGAGDGETQYF.

This clonotype was seen only a few times. The chain has TRBV7-9 and TRBJ2-3; no clear D. CDR3 length: 13 residues. Germline V gives CDR1 SEHNR, CDR2 FQNEAQ (reference sequence). Trimming took off 4 bases at V and 4 bases at J, with 9 bases between the two ends. The CDR3, as DNA: TGTGCCAGCAGCTCCCAGGTCCCAGATACGCAGTATTTT. It translates to CASSSQVPDTQYF.

This clonotype was counted a few times. V and J are TRBV5-1 and TRBJ2-1; TRBD1 matches 9 bases. The CDR3 extends over 15 amino acids. V lost 4 bases, J lost 1 base, and 3 bases stayed unmatched. The V gene's germline CDR1 is SGHRS and CDR2 YFSETQ. In DNA, the CDR3 is TGCGCCAGCAGCAACGGACAGGGGTCCTACAATGAGCAGTTCTTC. This encodes CASSNGQGSYNEQFF.

A note on this clonotype: The junction shows a germline mismatch at one end, possibly a read error. The rearrangement uses TRBV11-2 and TRBJ1-4; no definite D call. Germline V CDR1 and CDR2: SGHAT, FQNNGV. The CDR3 is made up of 15 amino acids. The CDR3 bases are TGCGCCAGCAGCACCGCGCGAGAGGGTGGTGAAAAACTGTTTTTT. Its protein is CASSTAREGGEKLFF.

As for this clonotype: One end of the junction fails to match germline, which may point to a read error. The V and J genes are TRBV9 and TRBJ1-3, with D perhaps matching TRBD1 (5 bases). CDR1 SGDLS and CDR2 YYNGEE come from the germline V gene. The CDR3 consists of 15 residues. The CDR3 sequence is CASSRQGSPGNTLYF. As DNA, the CDR3 is TGTGCCAGCAGCCGGCAGGGATCCCCTGGAAACACCTTATATTTT.

The gene calls are TRBV28 and TRBJ2-5; TRBD1 aligns across 8 bases. The CDR3 has 15 amino acids. Losses at the gene ends were 8 bases for V and 4 bases for J; bases not matched to a gene: 12. Germline CDR1 reads MDHEN; CDR2 reads SYDVKM. The CDR3 is CASESRQGRRETQYF. The CDR3 DNA is TGTGCCAGCGAGTCCCGACAGGGGAGGCGAGAGACCCAGTACTTC.

The V call is TRBV20-1, the J call TRBJ2-2, with no clear D. The CDR3 contains 14 residues. Deletions cut 3 bases from V and 6 bases from J, with 14 bases between. Germline lookup yields CDR1 DFQATT and CDR2 SNEGSKA (reference sequence). CDR3 loop: CSARGSGAPGELFF. DNA for the CDR3: TGCAGTGCTAGGGGTAGTGGTGCACCCGGGGAGCTGTTTTTT.

V is TRBV21-1 and J is TRBJ1-4. TRBV21-1 is termed a pseudogene. The CDR3 is 10 amino acids. CDR3 bases: TGTGCCAGCAGCAATCGGGTCCTGTTTTTT. Its protein is CASSNRVLFF.

For the CDR3, the DNA is TGTGCCAGCAGTCATCGCGCCTCGGGAAGCTCCTACGAGCAGTACTTC. This gives the protein CASSHRASGSSYEQYF. The chain couples TRBV27 to TRBJ2-7; a possible D gene is TRBD2 (5 bases). This CDR3 region has 16 residues. V was cut by 5 bases and J by 0 bases, with 17 bases left in between. The germline V gene encodes CDR1 MNHEY and CDR2 SMNVEV (reference sequence).

The chain joins TRBV7-2 to TRBJ2-5, with 8 positions matching TRBD2. In germline, CDR1 is SGHTA, CDR2 FQGNSA. This CDR3 has 17 residues. V trimming: 0 bases; J trimming: 0 bases; junction bases outside the gene matches: 6. This CDR3 reads CASSLANVAGYQETQYF. CDR3 bases: TGTGCCAGCAGCTTAGCGAACGTAGCGGGGTACCAAGAGACCCAGTACTTC. The whole variable domain, filled in from reference TRBV7-2 and TRBJ2-5, reads GAGVSQSPSNKVTEKGKDVELRCDPISGHTALYWYRQSLGQGLEFLIYFQGNSAPDKSGLPSDRFSAERTGGSVSTLTIQRTQQEDSAVYLCASSLANVAGYQETQYFGPGTRLLVL.